These 24 T cell receptor beta chains were sequenced from one sample in a study of vaccination and CD4 T cells after COVID-19. The treatment here: approximately nine-day PBMC culture with coronavirus spike peptide pools or control peptides (ViraFEST assay). The study sequenced cultured CD4+ T cell DNA using the Oncomine TCR Beta short-read assay. MiXCR, run by TCRdb on the PCR reads, gives a single entry per CDR3 protein. The table lists a few thousand distinct CDR3 sequences, about 45% of them singletons, with around a tenth in the top ten. These receptors' antigens are unknown. The sequenced sample consisted of CD4+ T cells from blood, cultured in vitro. The receptors come from a human donor who had recovered from COVID-19.

The genes are TRBV20-1 and TRBJ1-2, with D perhaps TRBD1 (5 bases). Germline assignment: CDR1 DFQATT and CDR2 SNEGSKA (reference sequence). The CDR3 sequence is 14 residues long. V lost 5 bases and J lost 8, with 21 bases in between. The CDR3 coding sequence is TGCAGTGCTGCCCGGACACGCTCCACGGGAGGCTACACCTTC. This gives the protein CSAARTRSTGGYTF.

V is TRBV21-1 and J is TRBJ2-7; TRBD2 is the table's D call and was not checked against the DNA. TRBV21-1 is a recognized pseudogene. CDR3 length equals 11 residues. For the CDR3, the DNA is TGTGCCAGCAGCAGGACTAGCGGGAGAACCTTC. Translated, it gives CASSRTSGRTF.

This sequence joins TRBV7-2 and TRBJ2-7; D is uncertain. Germline V lookup: CDR1 SGHTA, CDR2 FQGNSA. CDR3 size: 13 residues. Trimming removed 4 bases from V and 3 bases from J, with 10 bases in between. CDR3 DNA sequence: TGTGCCAGCAGCTACCCCCCTCTCTACGAGCAGTACTTC. It encodes CASSYPPLYEQYF. Based on the CDR3 plus reference TRBV7-2 and TRBJ2-7, the full variable domain is GAGVSQSPSNKVTEKGKDVELRCDPISGHTALYWYRQSLGQGLEFLIYFQGNSAPDKSGLPSDRFSAERTGGSVSTLTIQRTQQEDSAVYLCASSYPPLYEQYFGPGTRLTVT.

The chain carries TRBV10-3 and TRBJ2-1, with D perhaps TRBD1 (6 bases). Trimming removed 0 bases at V and 9 bases at J, with 6 bases between. Germline V gene lookup returns CDR1 ENHRY and CDR2 SYGVKD. The CDR3 spans 12 residues. In DNA form, the CDR3 reads TGTGCCATCAGTGAGTCACAGGGTGAGCAGTTCTTC. Its protein product is CAISESQGEQFF.

The chain couples TRBV20-1 to TRBJ2-3; D not resolved. Germline CDR1 DFQATT, CDR2 SNEGSKA (reference sequence). The CDR3 length is 11 residues. Trimming took off 8 bases at V and 6 bases at J, with 12 bases between the two ends. CDR3 in amino acids: CSSSRVDTQYF. The CDR3 DNA reads as TGCAGTTCTTCTAGGGTTGATACGCAGTATTTT.

The V call is TRBV7-9, the J call TRBJ2-7; 7 nucleotides match TRBD1. Trimming cost V 3 bases and J 2 bases; bases outside gene matches: 4. Germline-derived CDR1 and CDR2 are SEHNR and FQNEAQ (reference sequence). CDR3 length equals 14 residues. The CDR3 here is CASSLGTATYEQYF. CDR3 DNA sequence: TGTGCCAGCAGCTTGGGGACAGCTACCTACGAGCAGTACTTC.

The V and J genes are TRBV7-9 and TRBJ1-2; no clear D gene. The CDR3 totals 14 residues. V dropped 1 base and J dropped 8 bases, with 14 bases sitting between them. The germline V gene has CDR1 SEHNR and CDR2 FQNEAQ (reference sequence). CDR3 in DNA: TGTGCCAGCAGCTTAGAGGCACCCGAGGTGGGCTACACCTTC. This codes for CASSLEAPEVGYTF.

The rearrangement uses TRBV7-2 and TRBJ1-1, with 12 bases fitting TRBD1. Germline V gene sequence: CDR1 SGHTA, CDR2 FQGNSA. The trim removed 2 bases at V and 4 bases at J, leaving 5 bases unmatched. This CDR3 contains 16 residues. The CDR3, as DNA: TGTGCCAGCAGCTTATTGGGACAGGGGGCCTCCACTGAAGCTTTCTTT. Residues: CASSLLGQGASTEAFF.

The chain employs TRBV28 and TRBJ2-7; no definite D call. There are 12 residues in the CDR3. Per germline, CDR1 MDHEN and CDR2 SYDVKM. The DNA of the CDR3 is TGTGCGTTAGGACCGACCTCTTACGAGCAGTACTTC. Protein: CALGPTSYEQYF.

This clonotype was seen just once. V gene TRBV20-1 combines with J gene TRBJ2-3; weak D call: TRBD2 (6 bases). V lost 6 bases and J lost 5, with 12 bases in between. The CDR3 spans 12 residues. The germline V gene has CDR1 DFQATT and CDR2 SNEGSKA (reference sequence). This CDR3 reads CSALRRGDTQYF. As DNA, the CDR3 is TGCAGTGCACTGCGGCGGGGAGATACGCAGTATTTT.

This sequence joins TRBV7-2 and TRBJ2-7; D call uncertain. V was shortened by 5 bases and J by 9 bases, with 11 bases between the two germline ends. Germline assignment: CDR1 SGHTA and CDR2 FQGNSA. The CDR3 extends over 11 amino acids. The CDR3 protein is CASSPKTLQYF. CDR3 nucleotide sequence: TGTGCCAGCAGCCCCAAAACGTTGCAGTACTTC.

This clonotype occurred a few times. This chain joins TRBV20-1 and TRBJ1-2; D is perhaps TRBD1 (6 bases). The V end was cut by 0 bases, the J end by 0 bases, with 11 bases between. In germline, CDR1 is DFQATT, CDR2 SNEGSKA (reference sequence). CDR3 length: 15 amino acids. DNA of the CDR3: TGCAGTGCTAGAGATGCGGGACAACCTAACTATGGCTACACCTTC. This encodes CSARDAGQPNYGYTF.

There are a few counts of this clonotype. The chain links TRBV20-1 to TRBJ2-5; D possibly corresponds to TRBD2 (5 bases). Trimming left V 0 bases short and J 5 bases short, with 10 bases between. Germline CDR1 reads DFQATT; CDR2 reads SNEGSKA (reference sequence). This CDR3 has 13 residues. CDR3: CSARDGVRETQYF. Here the CDR3 DNA reads TGCAGTGCTAGAGACGGGGTGAGGGAGACCCAGTACTTC.

The rearrangement links TRBV7-2 to TRBJ2-7; 7 positions agree with TRBD1. With V trimmed by 4 bases and J by 10 bases, 7 bases remained unmatched. Germline loops: CDR1 SGHTA, CDR2 FQGNSA. There are 12 residues in the CDR3. The CDR3 region is CASSSTGIDQYF. CDR3 in DNA: TGTGCCAGCAGCTCGACAGGGATTGATCAGTACTTC. Combining the CDR3 with reference TRBV7-2 and TRBJ2-7 gives the whole variable domain GAGVSQSPSNKVTEKGKDVELRCDPISGHTALYWYRQSLGQGLEFLIYFQGNSAPDKSGLPSDRFSAERTGGSVSTLTIQRTQQEDSAVYLCASSSTGIDQYFGPGTRLTVT.

The chain has TRBV5-1 and TRBJ1-6, with TRBD1 identical over 9 bases. The CDR3 sequence is 13 residues long. Germline-derived CDR1 and CDR2 are SGHRS and YFSETQ. The V and J ends lost 3 bases and 9 bases, in that order; junction bases with no gene match: 1. The CDR3 nucleotides are TGCGCCAGCAGCTGGGGACAGGGTTCACCCCTCCACTTT. Encoded protein: CASSWGQGSPLHF.

The chain has TRBV15 and TRBJ1-6; D uncertain. V dropped 0 bases and J dropped 7 bases, with 10 bases sitting between them. The CDR3 contains 15 residues. Looked up from germline, CDR1 is LNHNV and CDR2 is YYDKDF (reference sequence). The CDR3 here is CATSRDPQANSPLHF. CDR3 DNA sequence: TGTGCCACCAGCAGAGATCCCCAGGCCAATTCACCCCTCCACTTT. Complete variable domain (other parts from reference TRBV15 and TRBJ1-6): DAMVIQNPRYQVTQFGKPVTLSCSQTLNHNVMYWYQQKSSQAPKLLFHYYDKDFNNEADTPDNFQSRRPNTSFCFLDIRSPGLGDTAMYLCATSRDPQANSPLHFGNGTRLTVT.

The chain recombines TRBV7-2 with TRBJ2-7, with 9 nucleotides matching TRBD1. CDR1 is SGHTA and CDR2 is FQGNSA in the germline V gene. The CDR3 extends over 14 amino acids. The ends lost 1 base at V and 6 bases at J; junction bases unmatched: 4. The CDR3 region is CASSLGLGQGEQYF. CDR3 nucleotide sequence: TGTGCCAGCAGCTTAGGATTGGGACAGGGCGAGCAGTACTTC.

The chain couples TRBV6-1 to TRBJ1-5; D may be TRBD1 (5 bases). Germline CDR1 is MNHNS and CDR2 is SASEGT. This CDR3 contains 15 residues. Trimming cost V 6 bases and J 4 bases, with 16 bases left between them. CDR3 coding DNA: TGTGCCAGCAGCCCACTAGGGGCAGGGAATCAGCCCCAGCATTTT. Translated, it gives CASSPLGAGNQPQHF.

In this sample, this clonotype turned up once. The V and J genes are TRBV20-1 and TRBJ1-5; D remains unclear. The germline gives CDR1 DFQATT, CDR2 SNEGSKA (reference sequence). The CDR3 sequence is 14 residues long. V gave up 6 bases and J gave up 2 bases, with 14 bases separating them. The chain's CDR3 is CSARKAGGNQPQHF. DNA for the CDR3: TGCAGTGCGCGGAAAGCGGGTGGCAATCAGCCCCAGCATTTT.

The rearrangement uses TRBV28 and TRBJ1-2, with D possibly matching TRBD1 (6 bases). V was shortened by 5 bases and J by 6 bases, with 19 bases between the two germline ends. The germline gives CDR1 MDHEN, CDR2 SYDVKM. The CDR3 runs 15 residues. The chain's CDR3 is CASSPPQGGINGYTF. Written as DNA, the CDR3 is TGTGCCAGCAGTCCTCCCCAAGGGGGAATCAATGGCTACACCTTC.

The sample holds a few counts of this clonotype. The chain couples TRBV20-1 to TRBJ1-6; D uncertain. The germline V gene has CDR1 DFQATT and CDR2 SNEGSKA (reference sequence). Between the trimmed V and J ends, which lost 0 bases and 8 bases, there was a span of 5 bases. The length of the CDR3 is 12 residues. CDR3: CSAREADSPLHF. The CDR3 bases are TGCAGTGCTAGAGAAGCCGATTCACCCCTCCACTTT.

This clonotype was recorded a few times. The chain recombines TRBV6-1 with TRBJ1-2, with TRBD1 as a possible D gene (6 bases). The CDR3 consists of 14 residues. Germline CDR1 reads MNHNS; CDR2 reads SASEGT. With 6 bases removed from V and 8 bases from J, the gap between germline ends came to 19 bases. The CDR3 DNA follows: TGTGCCAGCAGAAGGACAGCATTGGGGCACGGCTACACCTTC. This encodes CASRRTALGHGYTF.

This clonotype was seen only a few times. The rearrangement uses TRBV20-1 and TRBJ1-1; maybe TRBD1 (5 bases). The V and J ends lost 2 bases and 6 bases respectively, with 10 bases between them. The germline V gene encodes CDR1 DFQATT and CDR2 SNEGSKA (reference sequence). The CDR3 covers 12 residues. The CDR3 spells CSARQGTAEAFF. CDR3 in DNA: TGCAGTGCTAGACAGGGAACGGCTGAAGCTTTCTTT.

The rearrangement links TRBV20-1 to TRBJ1-6; D is ambiguous. The CDR3 has 14 amino acids. Trimming removed 3 bases from V and 9 bases from J, with 15 bases in between. From germline, CDR1 is DFQATT and CDR2 SNEGSKA (reference sequence). CDR3: CSASLQPLGSPLHF. Written as DNA, the CDR3 is TGCAGTGCTAGTCTTCAGCCCCTGGGTTCACCCCTCCACTTT.